The clone carrying this T cell receptor (beta chain) came up many times. The antigen is undetermined. These data come from a study of CD8+CD57+ T cells in acquired aplastic anemia. The CDR3 totals 14 residues. The V gene lost 5 bases and the J gene lost 1 base, with 11 bases spanning the gap. CDR1 SNHLY and CDR2 FYNNEI come from the germline V gene. Study findings and constraints: Approximately 27 CD8+ CDR3 sequences occurred in both the patients and the controls.

TCR beta VDJ combinations and CDR3 sequences were profiled from genomic DNA. TCRdb redid the calling of the reads with MiXCR, one entry per CDR3 protein. Among about 160,000 distinct CDR3 sequences listed, around half were seen once. The sequenced patients had an expansion of CD8+CD57+ cells seen by flow cytometry. The rearrangement uses TRBV2 and TRBJ1-1; D is undetermined. Sequencing used sorted CD4+, CD8+, or CD8+CD57+ T cells (not recorded which) from PBMCs. This receptor was obtained from a human donor with aplastic anemia. For the CDR3, the DNA is TGTGCCAGCAGTATAGCAGCCTGGAACACTGAAGCTTTCTTT. Translation gives CASSIAAWNTEAFF.